The sequence of this T cell receptor beta chain was determined in a study of identical twins. Everyone who gave samples was a healthy Caucasian. General study results and limits: Models underestimated out-of-frame TCR alpha sharing in monozygotic twins. A partial confounding effect on zero-insertion analyses could come from invariant MAIT and iNKT cells. Without tracking the same donors, conclusions rested on cross-sectional statistical analysis.

V was pared by 4 bases and J by 7 bases, with 15 bases between. This CDR3 is 14 amino acids long. The germline V gene encodes CDR1 SGHRS and CDR2 YFSETQ. Notes on this clonotype: As yet, its antigen is unknown.

From the 5' RACE reads, TCRdb called clonotypes with MiXCR, one entry per CDR3 protein. Found here are some 1,600,000 distinct CDR3 sequences, less than 35% of them singletons; the top ten hold 0.25% to 0.3%. This sequence originates from a newborn girl in good health. The chain combines TRBV5-1 with TRBJ2-4, with D possibly matching TRBD2 (7 bases). Sample: cord blood. Here the CDR3 reads CASSPRGGENIQYF. Written as DNA, the CDR3 is TGCGCCAGCAGCCCCAGGGGAGGGGAGAACATTCAGTACTTC.